This record looks at one T cell receptor beta chain sequence and its context. Using a J-beta primer mix together with a sample-barcoded 5' primer, a second PCR was run for about 6 to 11 cycles. MiXCR, run by TCRdb on the 5' RACE reads, gives a single entry per CDR3 protein. The profile covers about 1,400,000 distinct CDR3 sequences, with 40% to 50% appearing a single time and roughly 7.7% taken by the ten largest. The CDR3 is 14 amino acids. V lost 4 bases, J lost 10 bases, and 14 bases lay in between. Germline values: CDR1 MNHNY, CDR2 SVGAGI (reference sequence). This sample is part of a study of blood T cells in healthy people across ages.

The sample comprised blood. The TCR sequence derives from a young woman in good health. This chain links TRBV6-6 with TRBJ1-6; a weak D match, TRBD1 (6 bases). The CDR3 DNA reads as TGTGCCAGCAGTTCCCCAGGGGAGAGGTCACCCCTCCACTTT. Amino acids: CASSSPGERSPLHF.